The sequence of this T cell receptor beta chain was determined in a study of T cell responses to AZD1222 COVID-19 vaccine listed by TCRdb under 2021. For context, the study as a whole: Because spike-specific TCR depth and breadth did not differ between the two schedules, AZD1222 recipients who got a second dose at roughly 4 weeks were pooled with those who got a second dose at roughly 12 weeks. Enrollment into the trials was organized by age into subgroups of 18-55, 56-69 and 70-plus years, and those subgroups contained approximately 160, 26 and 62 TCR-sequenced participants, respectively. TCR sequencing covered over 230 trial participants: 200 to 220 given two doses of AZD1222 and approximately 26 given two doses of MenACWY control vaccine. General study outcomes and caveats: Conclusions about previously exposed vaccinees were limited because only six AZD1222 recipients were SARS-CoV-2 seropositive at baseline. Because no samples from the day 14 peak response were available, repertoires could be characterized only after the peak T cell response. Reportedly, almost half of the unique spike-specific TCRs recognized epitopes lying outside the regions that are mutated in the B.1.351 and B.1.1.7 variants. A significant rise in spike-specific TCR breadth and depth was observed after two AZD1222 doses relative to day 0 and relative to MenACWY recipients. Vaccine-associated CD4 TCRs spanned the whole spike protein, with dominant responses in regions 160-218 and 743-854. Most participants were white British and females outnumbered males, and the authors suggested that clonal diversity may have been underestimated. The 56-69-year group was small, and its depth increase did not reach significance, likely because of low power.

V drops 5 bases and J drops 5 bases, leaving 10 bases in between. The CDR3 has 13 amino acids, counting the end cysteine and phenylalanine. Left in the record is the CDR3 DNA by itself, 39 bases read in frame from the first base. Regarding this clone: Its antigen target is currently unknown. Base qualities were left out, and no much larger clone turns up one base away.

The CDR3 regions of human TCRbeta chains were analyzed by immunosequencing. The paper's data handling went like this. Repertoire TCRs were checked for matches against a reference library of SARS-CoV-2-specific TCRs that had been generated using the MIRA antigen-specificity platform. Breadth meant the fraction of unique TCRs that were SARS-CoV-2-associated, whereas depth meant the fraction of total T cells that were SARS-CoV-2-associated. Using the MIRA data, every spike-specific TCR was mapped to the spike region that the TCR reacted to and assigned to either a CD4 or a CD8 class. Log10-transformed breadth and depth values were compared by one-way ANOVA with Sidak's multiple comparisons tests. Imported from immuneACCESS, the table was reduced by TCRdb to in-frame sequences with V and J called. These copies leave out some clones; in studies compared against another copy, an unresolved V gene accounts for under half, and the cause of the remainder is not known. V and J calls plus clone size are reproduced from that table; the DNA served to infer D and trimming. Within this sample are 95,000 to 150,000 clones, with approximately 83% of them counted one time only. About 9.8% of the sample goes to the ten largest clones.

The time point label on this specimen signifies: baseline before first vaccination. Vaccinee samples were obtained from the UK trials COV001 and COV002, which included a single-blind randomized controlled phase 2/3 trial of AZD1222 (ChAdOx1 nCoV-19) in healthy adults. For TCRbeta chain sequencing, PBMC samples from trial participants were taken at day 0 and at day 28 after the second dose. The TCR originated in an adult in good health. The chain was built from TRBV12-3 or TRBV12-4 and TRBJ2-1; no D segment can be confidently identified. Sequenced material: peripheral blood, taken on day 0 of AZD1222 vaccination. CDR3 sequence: CASSPPMHNEQFF. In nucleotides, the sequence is TGTGCCAGCAGTCCCCCCATGCACAATGAGCAGTTCTTC.